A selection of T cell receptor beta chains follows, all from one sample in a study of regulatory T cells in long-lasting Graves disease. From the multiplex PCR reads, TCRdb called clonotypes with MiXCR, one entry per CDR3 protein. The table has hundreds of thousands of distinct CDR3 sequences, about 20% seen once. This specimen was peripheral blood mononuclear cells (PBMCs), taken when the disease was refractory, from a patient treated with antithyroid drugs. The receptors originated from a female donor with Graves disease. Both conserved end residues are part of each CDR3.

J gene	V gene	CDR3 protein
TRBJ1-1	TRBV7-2	CASTLGGNTEAFF
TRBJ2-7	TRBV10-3	CAIRGTSGNRESYEQYF
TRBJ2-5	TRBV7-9	CASSLSGRGTRETQYF
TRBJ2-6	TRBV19	CASSTISGQSGANVLTF
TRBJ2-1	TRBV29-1	CSVEESSYNEQFF
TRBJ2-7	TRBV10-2	CASKQGVDYEQYF
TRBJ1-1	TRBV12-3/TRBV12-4	CASRRMNTEAFF
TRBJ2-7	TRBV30	CAWSRDPGVYGQYF
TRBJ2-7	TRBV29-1	CSVKSGQTYEQYF
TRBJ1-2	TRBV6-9	CASSSSTVIGYYGYTF
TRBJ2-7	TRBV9	CASSVEGSADYEQYF
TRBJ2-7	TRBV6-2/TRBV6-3	CASSSTGTANYEQYF
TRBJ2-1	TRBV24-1	CATSDLAGGSNEQFF
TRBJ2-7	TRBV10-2	CASSSPGRYEQYF
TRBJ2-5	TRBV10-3	CAISGGQETQYF
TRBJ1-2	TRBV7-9	CASSETGTGGAYGYTF
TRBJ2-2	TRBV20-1	CSATDLRNTGELFF
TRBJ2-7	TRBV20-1	CSARDSLSYEQYF
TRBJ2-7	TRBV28	CASSDNQNYYEQYF
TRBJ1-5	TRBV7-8	CASSKQTGGNQPQHF